This T cell receptor beta chain was recorded in a study of T cells in Graves' hyperthyroidism and ophthalmopathy. Study conclusions and caveats: Ophthalmopathy was told apart from stable hyperthyroidism by a 13 V-J model.

The CDR3 regions of TCR beta were amplified from RNA transcripts. The HTBI primer set was used in a first-round RT-PCR of the TCR CDR3. Each CDR3 protein is one row after TCRdb ran MiXCR on the multiplex PCR reads. The sample consists of hundreds of thousands of distinct CDR3 sequences, approximately 25% of them appearing once. Stable hyperthyroidism: no ophthalmopathy progression over 18 months of follow-up. The study enrolled patients aged 18 to 65 with newly diagnosed hyperthyroidism of under 2 months' duration. Source material for PBMCs was more than 7.5 ml fresh peripheral blood. Notes on this clonotype: Antigen specificity is unknown. A read error may explain this, as a much larger clone is one base away.

Germline values: CDR1 MDHEN, CDR2 SYDVKM. The CDR3 length is 14 residues. Deletions cut 10 bases from V and 3 bases from J, with 18 bases between. Sequencing input: blood. This chain connects TRBV28 to TRBJ2-5, with a weak D call TRBD2 (6 bases). The TCR originated in a man in his fifties or sixties with Graves' hyperthyroidism. CDR3 sequence: CAINRGSREETQYF. The CDR3 region has the DNA TGTGCCATCAATCGGGGGAGTCGAGAAGAGACCCAGTACTTC.